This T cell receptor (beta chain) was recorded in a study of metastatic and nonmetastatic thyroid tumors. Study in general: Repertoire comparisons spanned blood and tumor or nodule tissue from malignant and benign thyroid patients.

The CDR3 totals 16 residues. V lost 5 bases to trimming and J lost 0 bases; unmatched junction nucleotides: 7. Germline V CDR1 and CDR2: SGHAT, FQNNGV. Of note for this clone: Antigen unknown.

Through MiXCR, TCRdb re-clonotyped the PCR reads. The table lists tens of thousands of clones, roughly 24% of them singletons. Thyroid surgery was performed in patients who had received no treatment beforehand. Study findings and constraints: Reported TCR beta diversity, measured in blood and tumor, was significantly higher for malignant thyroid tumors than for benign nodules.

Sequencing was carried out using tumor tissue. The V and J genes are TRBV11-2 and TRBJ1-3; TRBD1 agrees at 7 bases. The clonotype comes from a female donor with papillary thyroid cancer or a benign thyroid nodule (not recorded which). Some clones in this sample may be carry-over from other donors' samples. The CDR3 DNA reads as TGTGCCAGCAGCCACAGACAGGGACCCTCTGGAAACACCATATATTTT. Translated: CASSHRQGPSGNTIYF.